What follows are 20 T cell receptor beta chains derived from one specimen sequenced in a study of OX40 agonist ivuxolimab in advanced cancers. The assay was immunoSEQ multiplex PCR, and TCRdb's table has in-frame clones only and misses some. The sample comprises some 86,000 clones, around 94% of which are singletons, and roughly 9.8% rests with the top ten. Sequenced material: CD4+ or CD8+ T cells sorted from blood, taken in a trial of the OX40 agonist ivuxolimab. Receptor source: an adult with an advanced solid tumor such as melanoma, head and neck, liver or kidney cancer.

CDR3 sequence reads: CASRGYQTGRDNEQFF. DNA for the CDR3: TGTGCCAGCAGAGGTTACCAGACAGGGAGGGACAATGAGCAGTTCTTC. This rearrangement joins TRBV28 to TRBJ2-1; D could derive from TRBD1 or TRBD2 (7 bases each). The germline gives CDR1 MDHEN, CDR2 SYDVKM. This CDR3 contains 16 residues. V gave up 6 bases and J gave up 5 bases, with 20 bases separating them. The full variable domain, its missing parts supplied by reference TRBV28 and TRBJ2-1, is DVKVTQSSRYLVKRTGEKVFLECVQDMDHENMFWYRQDPGLGLRLIYFSYDVKMKEKGDIPEGYSVSREKKERFSLILESASTNQTSMYLCASRGYQTGRDNEQFFGPGTRLTVL.

This rearrangement joins TRBV19 to TRBJ1-5; a weak D match, TRBD1 (5 bases). The CDR3 contains 14 residues. Trimming took off 11 bases at V and 4 bases at J, with 18 bases between the two ends. From germline, CDR1 is LNHDA and CDR2 SQIVND (reference sequence). CDR3 region: CACGGTRRNQPQHF. CDR3 nucleotides: TGTGCCTGCGGGGGTACACGGAGGAATCAGCCCCAGCATTTT.

The rearrangement links TRBV7-3 to TRBJ2-1, with a possible D match to TRBD1 (5 bases). V dropped 3 bases and J dropped 3 bases, with 6 bases sitting between them. CDR1 SGHTA and CDR2 FQGTGA come from the germline V gene. The CDR3 is 13 residues long. In nucleotides, the CDR3 is TGTGCCAGCAGCTTGACAGACTACAATGAGCAGTTCTTC. This encodes CASSLTDYNEQFF.

The chain joins TRBV7-8 to TRBJ2-5; 7 bases are shared with TRBD1. The ends lost 5 bases at V and 1 base at J; junction bases unmatched: 4. Germline V gene lookup returns CDR1 SGHVS and CDR2 FQNEAQ. The CDR3 is made up of 14 amino acids. The CDR3 DNA sequence: TGTGCCAGCAGCCCGAGGACAGGCCAAGAGACCCAGTACTTC. Its protein product is CASSPRTGQETQYF.

This chain connects TRBV7-3 to TRBJ2-1; 8 bases are shared with TRBD1. After removal of 4 bases from V and 6 bases from J, the junction contained 8 bases not matched to a gene. CDR1 SGHTA and CDR2 FQGTGA come from the germline V gene. CDR3 size: 15 residues. The CDR3 coding sequence is TGTGCCAGCAGCTACGGACAGGGAGAAGGCAATGAGCAGTTCTTC. Translation: CASSYGQGEGNEQFF. The variable domain in full, with the rest retrieved from reference TRBV7-3 and TRBJ2-1, is GAGVSQTPSNKVTEKGKYVELRCDPISGHTALYWYRQSLGQGPEFLIYFQGTGAADDSGLPNDRFFAVRPEGSVSTLKIQRTERGDSAVYLCASSYGQGEGNEQFFGPGTRLTVL.

This chain uses TRBV7-2 with TRBJ2-1; tentatively, D is TRBD1 (5 bases). V was shortened by 2 bases and J by 6 bases, with 8 bases between the two germline ends. Germline assignment: CDR1 SGHTA and CDR2 FQGNSA. This CDR3 is built from 13 residues. This CDR3 reads CASSLKGPNEQFF. The CDR3 DNA sequence: TGTGCCAGCAGCTTAAAGGGGCCCAATGAGCAGTTCTTC. Full variable domain (missing parts from reference TRBV7-2 and TRBJ2-1): GAGVSQSPSNKVTEKGKDVELRCDPISGHTALYWYRQSLGQGLEFLIYFQGNSAPDKSGLPSDRFSAERTGGSVSTLTIQRTQQEDSAVYLCASSLKGPNEQFFGPGTRLTVL.

This clone has only a few counts. This sequence joins TRBV10-3 and TRBJ1-6; D is uncertain. The germline CDR1 and CDR2 sequences are ENHRY and SYGVKD. V was cut by 3 bases and J by 8 bases, with 8 bases left in between. The CDR3 contains 13 residues. CDR3 sequence: CAISDQSHSPLHF. CDR3 bases: TGTGCCATCAGTGATCAGTCACATTCACCCCTCCACTTT.

This clone has just a few counts. In DNA, the CDR3 is TGTGCCAGCAGCTTGGGGGTCGGGGACTCCTACGAGCAGTACTTC. This translates into CASSLGVGDSYEQYF. The chain couples TRBV5-4 to TRBJ2-7; TRBD2 is a possible D gene (5 bases). The V gene's germline CDR1 is SGHNT and CDR2 YYREEE (reference sequence). The CDR3 is made up of 15 amino acids. V lost 0 bases and J lost 0, with 10 bases in between. Complete variable domain (other parts from reference TRBV5-4 and TRBJ2-7): ETGVTQSPTHLIKTRGQQVTLRCSSQSGHNTVSWYQQALGQGPQFIFQYYREEENGRGNFPPRFSGLQFPNYSSELNVNALELDDSALYLCASSLGVGDSYEQYFGPGTRLTVT.

This clone has just one count. The rearrangement joins TRBV5-6 to TRBJ2-5, with D perhaps TRBD1 (6 bases). V dropped 0 bases and J dropped 1 base, with 10 bases sitting between them. The CDR3 has 15 residues. CDR1 is SGHDT, CDR2 YYEEEE, per germline. The CDR3 DNA is TGTGCCAGCAGCTTGGGGGGGCGGACCCAAGAGACCCAGTACTTC. Amino acids: CASSLGGRTQETQYF.

The chain joins TRBV5-1 to TRBJ2-7; D may be TRBD2 (5 bases). The CDR3 sequence is 13 residues long. CDR1 and CDR2 from the germline V gene are SGHRS and YFSETQ. Deletions cut 5 bases from V and 2 bases from J, with 11 bases between. This CDR3 is CASSNGLTYEQYF. Here the CDR3 DNA reads TGCGCCAGCAGTAACGGACTTACCTACGAGCAGTACTTC. Variable domain in full (rest from reference TRBV5-1 and TRBJ2-7): KAGVTQTPRYLIKTRGQQVTLSCSPISGHRSVSWYQQTPGQGLQFLFEYFSETQRNKGNFPGRFSGRQFSNSRSEMNVSTLELGDSALYLCASSNGLTYEQYFGPGTRLTVT.

This chain connects TRBV9 to TRBJ2-7; weak D call: TRBD2 (5 bases). Trimming left V 2 bases short and J 5 bases short, with 17 bases between. This CDR3 has 15 amino acids. Germline CDR1 is SGDLS and CDR2 is YYNGEE. The CDR3 sequence: CASSVTSSAGDEQYF. The CDR3 region has the DNA TGTGCCAGCAGCGTCACAAGTAGTGCGGGTGACGAGCAGTACTTC.

A few counts support this clone. The chain joins TRBV2 to TRBJ2-7; 9 bases agree with TRBD1. CDR1 and CDR2 from the germline V gene are SNHLY and FYNNEI. The length of the CDR3 is 13 residues. The V gene end was trimmed by 7 bases and the J gene end by 5 bases; junction bases not matched to a gene: 6. Written as DNA, the CDR3 is TGTGCCAGCATTGGGGACAGGGTAGACGAGCAGTACTTC. This codes for CASIGDRVDEQYF.

The chain carries TRBV19 and TRBJ2-7; no reliable D call. This CDR3 is 13 amino acids long. Trimming pared 4 bases from V and 3 bases from J, leaving 10 bases between. Germline V gene sequence: CDR1 LNHDA, CDR2 SQIVND (reference sequence). The CDR3 coding sequence is TGTGCCAGTAGTACCTACCTGGGCTACGAGCAGTACTTC. It codes for CASSTYLGYEQYF.

This clone showed up just once. The V gene is TRBV7-9, the J gene TRBJ1-1, with 8 positions matching TRBD1. J lost 3 bases, V lost 5 bases, and 8 bases had no gene match. This CDR3 spans 15 amino acids. Germline-derived CDR1 and CDR2 are SEHNR and FQNEAQ (reference sequence). The CDR3 here is CASSPFGQGDTEAFF. CDR3 coding DNA: TGTGCCAGCAGCCCATTTGGACAGGGAGACACTGAAGCTTTCTTT.

This clone is medium-sized within its sample. The CDR3: CASSEASVAYEQYF. The DNA for the CDR3 is TGTGCCAGCAGTGAAGCGTCGGTGGCCTACGAGCAGTACTTC. The chain joins TRBV2 to TRBJ2-7; D call uncertain. Germline CDR1 is SNHLY and CDR2 is FYNNEI. V lost 0 bases and J 2 bases, leaving 8 bases between the germline ends. This CDR3 contains 14 residues.

The chain carries TRBV19 and TRBJ2-3, with D possibly being TRBD1 or TRBD2 (6 bases each). CDR3 length: 15 residues. With 5 bases removed from V and 1 base from J, the gap between germline ends came to 13 bases. Germline-derived CDR1 and CDR2 are LNHDA and SQIVND (reference sequence). In DNA form, the CDR3 reads TGTGCCAGTAGTCACGGGGGCGTGGGCACAGATACGCAGTATTTT. Translated: CASSHGGVGTDTQYF.

The chain combines TRBV28 with TRBJ1-1; D might be TRBD1 (5 bases). Trimming took off 7 bases at V and 7 bases at J, with 13 bases between the two ends. The CDR3 runs to 12 residues. Per the germline V gene, CDR1 is MDHEN and CDR2 is SYDVKM. The CDR3 reads CASTYSGLEAFF. The CDR3 coding sequence is TGTGCCAGCACCTATTCAGGGCTTGAAGCTTTCTTT.

The chain has TRBV9 and TRBJ1-4; 7 bases fit TRBD1. Trimming cost V 3 bases and J 10 bases; bases outside gene matches: 12. This CDR3 region has 15 residues. Germline values: CDR1 SGDLS, CDR2 YYNGEE. The CDR3 DNA follows: TGTGCCAGCAGCGCGGGACAGCAGAGTGAAGGAAAACTGTTTTTT. It yields the protein CASSAGQQSEGKLFF.

The chain couples TRBV4-3 to TRBJ2-5; D not certain. V lost 0 bases and J lost 2, with 10 bases in between. Germline V gene lookup returns CDR1 LGHNA and CDR2 YSLEER. This CDR3 is built from 15 residues. The CDR3: CASSQDKGGQETQYF. Written as DNA, the CDR3 is TGCGCCAGCAGCCAAGATAAAGGCGGACAAGAGACCCAGTACTTC.

This clone was counted once. The V gene is TRBV20-1, the J gene TRBJ2-5; no definite D call. This CDR3 has 11 residues. Germline lookup yields CDR1 DFQATT and CDR2 SNEGSKA (reference sequence). V was shortened by 6 bases and J by 4 bases, with 9 bases between the two germline ends. The CDR3 coding sequence is TGCAGTGCCCGATCGGTAGAGACCCAGTACTTC. It codes for CSARSVETQYF.